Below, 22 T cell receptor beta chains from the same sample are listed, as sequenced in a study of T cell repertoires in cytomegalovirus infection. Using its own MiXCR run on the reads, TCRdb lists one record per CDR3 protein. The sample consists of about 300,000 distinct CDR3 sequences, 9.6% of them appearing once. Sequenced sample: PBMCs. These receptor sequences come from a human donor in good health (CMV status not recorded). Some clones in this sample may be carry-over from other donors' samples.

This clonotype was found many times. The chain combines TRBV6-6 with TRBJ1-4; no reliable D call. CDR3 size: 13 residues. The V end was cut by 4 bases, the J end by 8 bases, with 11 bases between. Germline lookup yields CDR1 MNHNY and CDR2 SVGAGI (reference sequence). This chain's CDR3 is CASSSGGGEKLFF. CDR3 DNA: TGTGCCAGCAGTTCAGGCGGAGGGGAAAAACTGTTTTTT.

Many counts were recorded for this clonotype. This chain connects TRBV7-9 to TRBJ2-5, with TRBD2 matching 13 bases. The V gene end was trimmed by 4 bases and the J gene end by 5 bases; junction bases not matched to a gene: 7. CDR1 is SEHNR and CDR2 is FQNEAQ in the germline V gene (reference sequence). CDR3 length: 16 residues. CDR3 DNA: TGTGCCAGCAGCTCCGGGACTAGCGGGGTGGGTGAGACCCAGTACTTC. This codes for CASSSGTSGVGETQYF.

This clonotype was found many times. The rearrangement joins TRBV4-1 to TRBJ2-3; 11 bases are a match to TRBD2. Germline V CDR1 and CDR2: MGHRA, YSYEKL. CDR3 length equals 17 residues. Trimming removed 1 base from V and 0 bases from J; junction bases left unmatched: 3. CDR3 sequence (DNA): TGCGCCAGCAGCCAAGCCGGGACTAGCGGTAGCACAGATACGCAGTATTTT. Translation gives CASSQAGTSGSTDTQYF.

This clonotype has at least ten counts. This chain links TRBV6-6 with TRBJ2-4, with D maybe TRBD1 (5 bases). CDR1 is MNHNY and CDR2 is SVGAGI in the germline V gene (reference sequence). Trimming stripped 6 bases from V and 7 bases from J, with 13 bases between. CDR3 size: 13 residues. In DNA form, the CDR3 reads TGTGCCAGCAGCTCCGAAGGGGTGAACATTCAGTACTTC. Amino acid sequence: CASSSEGVNIQYF.

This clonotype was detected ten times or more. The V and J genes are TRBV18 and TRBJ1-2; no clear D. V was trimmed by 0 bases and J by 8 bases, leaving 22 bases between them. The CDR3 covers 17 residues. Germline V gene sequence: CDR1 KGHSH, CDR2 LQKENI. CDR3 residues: CASSPPALSGGLGGYTF. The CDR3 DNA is TGTGCCAGCTCACCACCGGCCTTATCGGGAGGGCTTGGCGGCTACACCTTC.

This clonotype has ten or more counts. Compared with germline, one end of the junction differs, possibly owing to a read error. CDR3 sequence: CASTLRGDRVHEQYF. CDR3 nucleotide sequence: TGTGCCAGCACTTTAAGAGGGGACAGGGTTCACGAGCAGTACTTC. The rearrangement joins TRBV27 to TRBJ2-7; 9 positions agree with TRBD1. From germline, CDR1 is MNHEY and CDR2 SMNVEV (reference sequence). The CDR3 totals 15 residues.

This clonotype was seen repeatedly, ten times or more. The CDR3 reads CASSSSRVLSFSGNTIYF. The CDR3 DNA is TGTGCCAGCAGCTCTAGCAGGGTCCTATCCTTCTCTGGAAACACCATATATTTT. V usage is TRBV7-8 and J usage is TRBJ1-3, with a possible D match to TRBD1 (5 bases). Per the germline V gene, CDR1 is SGHVS and CDR2 is FQNEAQ. This CDR3 spans 18 amino acids. The V and J ends lost 4 bases and 0 bases respectively, with 19 bases between them.

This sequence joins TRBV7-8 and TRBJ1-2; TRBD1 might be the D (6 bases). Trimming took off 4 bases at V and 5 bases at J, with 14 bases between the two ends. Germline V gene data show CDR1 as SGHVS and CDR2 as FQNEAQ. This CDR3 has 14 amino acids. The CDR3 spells CASSSSQGLYGYTF. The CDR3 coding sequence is TGTGCCAGCAGCTCCTCTCAGGGGTTGTATGGCTACACCTTC. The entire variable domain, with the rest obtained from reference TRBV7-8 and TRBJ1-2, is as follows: GAGVSQSPRYKVAKRGQDVALRCDPISGHVSLFWYQQALGQGPEFLTYFQNEAQLDKSGLPSDRFFAERPEGSVSTLKIQRTQQEDSAVYLCASSSSQGLYGYTFGSGTRLTVV.

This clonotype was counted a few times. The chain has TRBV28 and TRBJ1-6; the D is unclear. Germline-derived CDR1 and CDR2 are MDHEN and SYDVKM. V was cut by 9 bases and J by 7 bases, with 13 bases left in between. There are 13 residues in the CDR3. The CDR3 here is CASGIWGNSPLHF. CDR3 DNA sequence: TGTGCCAGTGGTATCTGGGGAAATTCACCCCTCCACTTT.

CDR3 region: CASSPATGAFTGELFF. The CDR3, as DNA: TGTGCCAGCAGCCCCGCTACGGGGGCGTTCACCGGGGAGCTGTTTTTT. The chain has TRBV7-3 and TRBJ2-2; D assignment may be TRBD1 or TRBD2 (6 bases each). Trimming took off 5 bases at V and 4 bases at J, with 17 bases between the two ends. This CDR3 is 16 amino acids long. The germline gives CDR1 SGHTA, CDR2 FQGTGA.

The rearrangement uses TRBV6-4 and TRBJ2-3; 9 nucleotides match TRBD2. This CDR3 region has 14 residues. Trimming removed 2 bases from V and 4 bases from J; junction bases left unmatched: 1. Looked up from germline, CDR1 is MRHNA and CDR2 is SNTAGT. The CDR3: CASSDGTSSDTQYF. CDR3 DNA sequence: TGTGCCAGCAGTGACGGGACTAGCTCAGATACGCAGTATTTT.

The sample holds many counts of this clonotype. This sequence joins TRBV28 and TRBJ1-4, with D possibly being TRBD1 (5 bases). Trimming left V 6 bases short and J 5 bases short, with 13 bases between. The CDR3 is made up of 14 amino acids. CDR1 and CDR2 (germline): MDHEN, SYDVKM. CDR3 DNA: TGTGCCAGCAGAGGGGCCAGAAAAAATGAAAAACTGTTTTTT. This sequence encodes CASRGARKNEKLFF.

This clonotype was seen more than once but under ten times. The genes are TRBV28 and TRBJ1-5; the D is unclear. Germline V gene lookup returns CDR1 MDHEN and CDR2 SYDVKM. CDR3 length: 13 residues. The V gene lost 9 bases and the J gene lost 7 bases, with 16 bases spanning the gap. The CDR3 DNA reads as TGTGCCAGTCTCGGGGTGGGATACCAGCCCCAGCATTTT. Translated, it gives CASLGVGYQPQHF.

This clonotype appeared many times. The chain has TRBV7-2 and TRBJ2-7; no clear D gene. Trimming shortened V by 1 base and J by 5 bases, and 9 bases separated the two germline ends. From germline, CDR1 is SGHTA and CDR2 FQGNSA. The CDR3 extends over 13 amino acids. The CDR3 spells CASSLGPDHEQYF. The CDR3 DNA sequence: TGTGCCAGCAGCTTAGGTCCCGACCACGAGCAGTACTTC.

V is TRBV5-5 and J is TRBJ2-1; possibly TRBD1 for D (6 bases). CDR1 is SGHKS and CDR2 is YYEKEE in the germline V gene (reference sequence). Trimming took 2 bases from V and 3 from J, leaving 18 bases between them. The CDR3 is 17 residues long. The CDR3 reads CASSFIAIQGYYNEQFF. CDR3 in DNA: TGTGCCAGCAGCTTTATCGCAATTCAGGGGTACTACAATGAGCAGTTCTTC. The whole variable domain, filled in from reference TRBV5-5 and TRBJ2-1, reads DAGVTQSPTHLIKTRGQQVTLRCSPISGHKSVSWYQQVLGQGPQFIFQYYEKEERGRGNFPDRFSARQFPNYSSELNVNALLLGDSALYLCASSFIAIQGYYNEQFFGPGTRLTVL.

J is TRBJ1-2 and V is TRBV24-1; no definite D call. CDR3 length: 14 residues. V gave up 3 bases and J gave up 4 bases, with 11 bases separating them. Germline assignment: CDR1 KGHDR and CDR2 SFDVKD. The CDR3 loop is CATSDPQLSYGYTF. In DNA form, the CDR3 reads TGTGCCACCAGTGATCCACAGCTCAGCTATGGCTACACCTTC.

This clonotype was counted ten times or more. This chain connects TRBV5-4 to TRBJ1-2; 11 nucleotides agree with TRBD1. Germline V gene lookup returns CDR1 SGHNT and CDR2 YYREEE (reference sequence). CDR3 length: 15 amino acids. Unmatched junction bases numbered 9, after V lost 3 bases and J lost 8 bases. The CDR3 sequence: CASSSPEDRGRGYTF. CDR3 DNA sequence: TGTGCCAGCAGCTCGCCTGAGGACAGGGGGCGCGGCTACACCTTC.

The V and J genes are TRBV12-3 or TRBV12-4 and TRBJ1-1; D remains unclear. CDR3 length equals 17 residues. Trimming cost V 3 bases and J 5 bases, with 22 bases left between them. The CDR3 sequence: CASSFRLTEWLGTEAFF. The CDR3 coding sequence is TGTGCCAGCAGTTTCCGGCTAACAGAATGGTTGGGGACTGAAGCTTTCTTT.

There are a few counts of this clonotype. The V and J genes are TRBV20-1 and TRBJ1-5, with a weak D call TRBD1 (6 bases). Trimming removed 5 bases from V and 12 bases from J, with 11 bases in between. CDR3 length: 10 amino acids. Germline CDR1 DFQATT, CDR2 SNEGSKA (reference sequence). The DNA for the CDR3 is TGCAGTGCTCCAGGGGTGTTCCAGCATTTT. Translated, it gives CSAPGVFQHF.

The chain's CDR3 is CASSLDGPEAFF. DNA of the CDR3: TGTGCCAGCAGTTTAGATGGTCCTGAAGCTTTCTTT. The V and J genes are TRBV28 and TRBJ1-1; D ambiguous. V was pared by 2 bases and J by 6 bases, with 7 bases between. This CDR3 is 12 amino acids long. The germline gives CDR1 MDHEN, CDR2 SYDVKM.

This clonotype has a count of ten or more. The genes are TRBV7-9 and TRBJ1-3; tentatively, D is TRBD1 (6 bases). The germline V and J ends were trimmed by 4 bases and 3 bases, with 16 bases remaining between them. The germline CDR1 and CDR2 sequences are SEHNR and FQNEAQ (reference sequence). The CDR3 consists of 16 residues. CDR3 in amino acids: CASSSWYKDSGNTIYF. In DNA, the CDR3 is TGTGCCAGCAGCTCATGGTACAAGGACAGTGGAAACACCATATATTTT.

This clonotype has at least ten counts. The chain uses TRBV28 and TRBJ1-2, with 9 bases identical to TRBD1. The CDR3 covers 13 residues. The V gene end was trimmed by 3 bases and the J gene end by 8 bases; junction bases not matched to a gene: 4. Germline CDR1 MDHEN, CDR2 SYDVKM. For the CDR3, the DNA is TGTGCCAGCAGTTTGGGGACAGGGAGAGGCTACACCTTC. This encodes CASSLGTGRGYTF.